What follows are 23 T cell receptor beta chains derived from one specimen sequenced in a study of cytomegalovirus exposure and HLA in healthy donors. With 60 Vbeta and 13 Jbeta primers, the PCR was carried out. Repertoires were generated with immunoSEQ multiplex PCR, while TCRdb's copy carries only in-frame clones and drops some. The table shows 95,000 to 110,000 clones, with roughly three quarters occurring only once. What was sequenced was PBMCs. Source of these receptors: a man aged 45-60 years in good health and CMV-seropositive.

The chain joins TRBV2 to TRBJ2-1, with 10 bases lining up with TRBD2. The CDR3 is 15 residues long. Trimming removed 5 bases from V and 6 bases from J; junction bases left unmatched: 7. Germline V gene sequence: CDR1 SNHLY, CDR2 FYNNEI. This CDR3 reads CASSPRTSGINEQFF. The CDR3 nucleotides read TGTGCCAGCAGTCCTAGGACTAGCGGCATCAATGAGCAGTTCTTC.

The chain is built from TRBV6-1 and TRBJ1-5, with D hard to call. The germline V and J ends were trimmed by 2 bases and 2 bases, with 13 bases remaining between them. Per germline, CDR1 MNHNS and CDR2 SASEGT. The CDR3 loop spans 16 amino acids. CDR3 in DNA: TGTGCCAGCAGTGAATCTCACCACACCGGCAATCAGCCCCAGCATTTT. Encoded protein: CASSESHHTGNQPQHF.

The chain uses TRBV18 and TRBJ1-5; TRBD1 matches at 7 bases. The CDR3 loop spans 14 amino acids. The junction had 7 bases not matched to a gene; V was cut back by 2 bases and J by 9 bases. Germline CDR1 KGHSH, CDR2 LQKENI. The chain's CDR3 is CASSPGQGVTPQHF. CDR3 coding DNA: TGTGCCAGCTCACCAGGTCAGGGGGTGACGCCCCAGCATTTT.

The gene calls are TRBV30 and TRBJ2-1; a weak D match, TRBD2 (5 bases). Germline V CDR1 and CDR2: GTSNPN, SVGIG (reference sequence). V was shortened by 4 bases and J by 0 bases, with 10 bases between the two germline ends. The CDR3 contains 14 residues. CDR3: CAWMAGPSYNEQFF. DNA for the CDR3: TGTGCCTGGATGGCGGGCCCCTCCTACAATGAGCAGTTCTTC.

The chain recombines TRBV14 with TRBJ2-2; D unclear. In germline, CDR1 is SGHDN, CDR2 FVKESK. Between the trimmed V and J ends, which lost 0 bases and 2 bases, there was a span of 10 bases. There are 16 residues in the CDR3. The CDR3 region is CASSQDMGDNTGELFF. The CDR3 region has the DNA TGTGCCAGCAGCCAAGACATGGGCGACAACACCGGGGAGCTGTTTTTT.

This clone has just a few counts. In DNA form, the CDR3 reads TGTGCCAGTGGTAGCGGGAGGGACCTTTATGAGCAGTACTTC. It yields the protein CASGSGRDLYEQYF. This sequence joins TRBV28 and TRBJ2-7; 11 nucleotides align to TRBD2. Per germline, CDR1 MDHEN and CDR2 SYDVKM. V lost 9 bases, J lost 7 bases, and 11 bases stayed unmatched. The CDR3 is 14 amino acids.

The chain carries TRBV9 and TRBJ2-1; 7 bases align to TRBD2. The V segment lost 4 bases and the J segment 0 bases; nucleotides outside the gene matches: 4. The CDR3 length is 15 residues. Germline V lookup: CDR1 SGDLS, CDR2 YYNGEE. This CDR3 is CASSPRTSSYNEQFF. The CDR3 region has the DNA TGTGCCAGCAGCCCCCGGACTAGCTCCTACAATGAGCAGTTCTTC.

The rearrangement joins TRBV30 to TRBJ2-1; D possibly corresponds to TRBD1 (5 bases). CDR1 and CDR2 (germline): GTSNPN, SVGIG (reference sequence). Trimming pared 4 bases from V and 9 bases from J, leaving 13 bases between. The CDR3 sequence is 12 residues long. CDR3 sequence reads: CAWTLGAAEQFF. The CDR3 DNA reads as TGTGCCTGGACCCTAGGGGCAGCTGAGCAGTTCTTC.

The gene calls are TRBV18 and TRBJ1-2; 10 bases fit TRBD1. Per the germline V gene, CDR1 is KGHSH and CDR2 is LQKENI. The CDR3 spans 13 residues. J gave up 7 bases and V 5 bases, and 4 bases lay outside the gene matches. DNA for the CDR3: TGTGCCAGCTCAGGGACAGGGGAACGTGGCTACACCTTC. Translated: CASSGTGERGYTF.

The rearrangement links TRBV30 to TRBJ2-1, with 8 bases aligning to TRBD2. After removal of 0 bases from V and 2 bases from J, the junction contained 6 bases not matched to a gene. The CDR3 has 16 amino acids. Germline values: CDR1 GTSNPN, CDR2 SVGIG (reference sequence). The chain's CDR3 is CAWSVRGSGTYNEQFF. The CDR3 coding sequence is TGTGCCTGGAGTGTACGAGGTAGCGGGACCTACAATGAGCAGTTCTTC. Full variable domain (rest looked up from reference TRBV30 and TRBJ2-1): SQTIHQWPATLVQPVGSPLSLECTVEGTSNPNLYWYRQAAGRGLQLLFYSVGIGQISSEVPQNLSASRPQDRQFILSSKKLLLSDSGFYLCAWSVRGSGTYNEQFFGPGTRLTVL.

The genes are TRBV25-1 and TRBJ2-2, with 10 bases lining up with TRBD2. Germline CDR1 is MGHDK and CDR2 is SYGVNS. J gave up 7 bases and V 5 bases, and 16 bases lay outside the gene matches. This CDR3 contains 18 residues. CDR3 residues: CASSPMGVAGGKVGELFF. CDR3 bases: TGTGCCAGCAGTCCTATGGGGGTAGCGGGAGGAAAAGTCGGGGAGCTGTTTTTT. Using reference TRBV25-1 and TRBJ2-2 for the parts outside the CDR3, the full variable domain is EADIYQTPRYLVIGTGKKITLECSQTMGHDKMYWYQQDPGMELHLIHYSYGVNSTEKGDLSSESTVSRIRTEHFPLTLESARPSHTSQYLCASSPMGVAGGKVGELFFGEGSRLTVL.

This clone has more than one count but fewer than ten. The chain couples TRBV4-3 to TRBJ2-5; 9 bases are a match to TRBD2. Per the germline V gene, CDR1 is LGHNA and CDR2 is YSLEER. V lost 3 bases and J lost 5; bases outside the gene matches: 7. The CDR3 covers 15 residues. This CDR3 is CASSQQAGGRETQYF. The DNA for the CDR3 is TGCGCCAGCAGCCAGCAAGCGGGAGGTCGTGAGACCCAGTACTTC.

This chain uses TRBV7-3 with TRBJ2-2; a weak D match, TRBD2 (5 bases). Per the germline V gene, CDR1 is SGHTA and CDR2 is FQGTGA. V shed 5 bases and J shed 1 base, with 11 bases lying between them. CDR3 length equals 15 residues. CDR3 sequence (DNA): TGTGCCAGCAGCCACGGACTGGGGAACACCGGGGAGCTGTTTTTT. Protein product: CASSHGLGNTGELFF.

This clone was found once. This sequence joins TRBV27 and TRBJ2-7, with D perhaps TRBD1 (6 bases). The V gene lost 6 bases and the J gene lost 1 base, with 13 bases spanning the gap. Germline CDR1 MNHEY, CDR2 SMNVEV (reference sequence). The CDR3 runs to 14 residues. Here the CDR3 reads CASRTLGTSYEQYF. In nucleotides, the CDR3 is TGTGCCAGCAGAACCCTCGGGACATCCTACGAGCAGTACTTC.

This clone is a singleton in its sample. Written as DNA, the CDR3 is TGTGCCAGTAGTATGGGAGGGGTTGGGGAGACCCAGTACTTC. This encodes CASSMGGVGETQYF. The rearrangement links TRBV19 to TRBJ2-5, with 7 bases fitting TRBD2. The CDR3 totals 14 residues. V shed 3 bases, J shed 5 bases, and the junction held 6 bases outside the gene matches. CDR1 and CDR2 from the germline V gene are LNHDA and SQIVND (reference sequence).

J is TRBJ2-2 and V is TRBV7-9; D is perhaps TRBD2 (6 bases). This CDR3 is 16 amino acids long. The V end lost 7 bases, the J end lost 1 base, and 16 bases lay between the germline ends. Germline V gene lookup returns CDR1 SEHNR and CDR2 FQNEAQ (reference sequence). CDR3 nucleotide sequence: TGTGCCAGCAACATAGGGGCGGGGCAGAACACCGGGGAGCTGTTTTTT. It codes for CASNIGAGQNTGELFF. Full variable domain (remainder filled in from reference TRBV7-9 and TRBJ2-2): DTGVSQNPRHKITKRGQNVTFRCDPISEHNRLYWYRQTLGQGPEFLTYFQNEAQLEKSRLLSDRFSAERPKGSFSTLEIQRTEQGDSAMYLCASNIGAGQNTGELFFGEGSRLTVL.

V usage is TRBV5-4 and J usage is TRBJ2-1; TRBD1 is a possible D gene (5 bases). Germline V CDR1 and CDR2: SGHNT, YYREEE (reference sequence). The ends were cut back, 2 bases at V and 15 bases at J, with 18 bases in the middle. The CDR3 has 13 residues. In nucleotides, the CDR3 is TGTGCCAGCAGCTTTAGGGGAACACCGCCTTGGTTCTTC. Amino acids: CASSFRGTPPWFF.

The V gene is TRBV30, the J gene TRBJ1-3; a possible D gene is TRBD1 (6 bases). This CDR3 spans 15 amino acids. Germline CDR1 reads GTSNPN; CDR2 reads SVGIG (reference sequence). V gave up 3 bases and J gave up 4 bases, with 16 bases separating them. CDR3 sequence: CAWSEGGYGGNTIYF. Here the CDR3 DNA reads TGTGCCTGGAGCGAGGGGGGGTACGGGGGAAACACCATATATTTT.

This chain uses TRBV27 with TRBJ1-4; D is possibly TRBD1 (5 bases). Deletions cut 0 bases from V and 10 bases from J, with 12 bases between. Germline values: CDR1 MNHEY, CDR2 SMNVEV (reference sequence). CDR3 size: 14 residues. CDR3: CASSLSQGKGKLFF. CDR3 nucleotide sequence: TGTGCCAGCAGTTTATCCCAGGGTAAGGGAAAACTGTTTTTT.

The chain is built from TRBV19 and TRBJ1-2; the match to TRBD1 covers 7 bases. There are 14 residues in the CDR3. V was clipped by 9 bases and J by 4 bases; unmatched bases: 11. Germline lookup yields CDR1 LNHDA and CDR2 SQIVND (reference sequence). The CDR3: CASSPGGESYGYTF. CDR3 DNA: TGTGCCAGCAGTCCAGGGGGAGAAAGCTATGGCTACACCTTC.

V is TRBV11-2 and J is TRBJ2-1; 7 bases are a match to TRBD2. Per germline, CDR1 SGHAT and CDR2 FQNNGV. The trim removed 6 bases at V and 3 bases at J, leaving 8 bases unmatched. CDR3 length: 15 residues. The CDR3 DNA is TGTGCCAGCAGACCCAGCGGGATTGGCTACAATGAGCAGTTCTTC. Translating gives CASRPSGIGYNEQFF.

A few counts support this clone. The chain recombines TRBV28 with TRBJ2-7, with D tentatively TRBD2 (6 bases). Germline V gives CDR1 MDHEN, CDR2 SYDVKM. The CDR3 is 16 residues long. V was cut by 6 bases and J by 2 bases, with 20 bases left in between. The CDR3 spells CASSQPLWEATYEQYF. The CDR3 bases are TGTGCCAGCAGCCAACCACTTTGGGAGGCTACCTACGAGCAGTACTTC.

The rearrangement links TRBV28 to TRBJ2-5, with 11 positions matching TRBD2. The DNA end favors TRBJ2-7, so the J call may be wrong. Germline V gives CDR1 MDHEN, CDR2 SYDVKM. The CDR3 runs to 15 residues. The CDR3 coding sequence is TGTGCCAGCAGTTTGGGGACTAGCGGATCCTACGAGCAGTACTTC. It codes for CASSLGTSGSYEQYF.